Listed below are T cell receptor beta chains from one sample, sequenced in a study of memory CD4+ T cells and cytomegalovirus serostatus. The table came from immunoSEQ multiplex PCR; TCRdb's copy has only in-frame clones and leaves some out. The repertoire holds about 59,000 clones, with about three quarters as singletons. Material: memory CD4+ T cells from blood. The receptors shown here come from an adult in good health and CMV-seronegative. Both conserved end residues are part of each CDR3.

TRBJ2-7	TRBV11-2	CASSLLAGGEQYF
TRBJ2-1	TRBV7-2	CASSFGLAGVRNEQFF
TRBJ1-1	TRBV11-3	CASSHSRYRDIRGEAFF
TRBJ2-1	TRBV7-2	CASSLTRVQGNEQFF
TRBJ2-1	TRBV5-1	CASSSGGWYNEQFF
TRBJ2-5	TRBV25-1	CASSPTSGRSQGTQYF
TRBJ2-2	TRBV2	CASSVPSVATQNTGELFF
TRBJ1-1	TRBV28	CASSQPQLRTGLRAFF
TRBJ2-2	TRBV28	CASRPFTGETGELFF
TRBJ2-2	TRBV28	CASSFLGQGTGELFF
TRBJ1-4	TRBV29-1	CSVEDGQGSRELFF
TRBJ2-2	TRBV6-4	CASSPSPGTGELFF
TRBJ2-1	TRBV7-6	CASSKTGTTGYNEQFF
TRBJ2-5	TRBV6-1	CASTTSGRSTVTQYF
TRBJ2-5	TRBV28	CASSFSDRGQETQYF
TRBJ2-2	TRBV5-6	CASSRDTSYTGELFF
TRBJ1-1	TRBV9	CASSPLAGSVTEAFF
TRBJ2-5	TRBV28	CASRPTSGRTRLIGEAQYF
TRBJ1-2	TRBV28	CASSVGRTMGYTF
TRBJ2-5	TRBV5-1	CASSRGAGGPFETQYF
TRBJ1-2	TRBV30	CAWRASAGGYTF
TRBJ1-5	TRBV14	CASSQQGDQPQHF
TRBJ2-7	TRBV11-2	CASSLNRQGSYEQYF
TRBJ1-5	TRBV7-2	CASSSRGGPQHF
TRBJ2-7	TRBV19	CASSIGPGRSIYEQYF
TRBJ1-2	TRBV6-1	CASSETAGNLYGYTF
TRBJ1-2	TRBV4-2	CASSHGQGTDYGYTF
TRBJ2-1	TRBV7-3	CASSYGTISGSTNEQFF
TRBJ1-1	TRBV5-6	CASSSNTGAGTEAFF
TRBJ2-1	TRBV11-2	CASSITTGTEQFF
TRBJ1-2	TRBV18	CASSPQQDTAGYTF
TRBJ2-7	TRBV5-4	CASRLAGDYEQYF
TRBJ2-6	TRBV28	CASSNAYELHRSGANVLTF
TRBJ1-4	TRBV4-1	CASSQPFKGRWGEKLFF
TRBJ2-5	TRBV7-3	CASSLTPGQGETQYF
TRBJ1-5	TRBV4-1	CASSQDWNQPQHF
TRBJ2-7	TRBV19	CASSKGNAYEQYF
TRBJ2-1	TRBV19	CASSIGGGRGYNEQFF
TRBJ1-2	TRBV6-1	CASQVRDSVSGYTF
TRBJ1-2	TRBV18	CASSQKDRGLSGYTF
TRBJ2-7	TRBV28	CASSSGVLSYEQYF
TRBJ2-1	TRBV19	CASSPGGGLVFGGKYNEQFF